The source of this TCR beta chain is a study of T cells after posttransplantation cyclophosphamide. Treatment was busulfan-fludarabine conditioning, a marrow graft, and cyclophosphamide on days +3 and +4. Produced via immunoSEQ multiplex PCR; TCRdb's table is partial and in-frame only. The sample includes some 2,500 clones, about 66% seen only once; the top ten take around 30%. CDR1 and CDR2 (germline): SGHRS, YFSETQ. The CDR3 runs to 14 residues. V shed 4 bases and J shed 3 bases, with 12 bases lying between them. Whole-study results and caveats: After PTCy, TRB diversity resembled that of CNI/methotrexate controls. Blood and skin or GI T cell repertoires showed limited TRB overlap.

Note on this clone: What it recognizes is unknown. This specimen includes other DNA sequences encoding the same CDR3.

The TCR was taken from a female patient in her fifties or sixties who received an allogeneic stem cell transplant from a related donor, was CMV-positive, and had no GVHD. T cells may partly derive from the graft donor. The chain is built from TRBV5-1 and TRBJ2-3, with D maybe TRBD1 (5 bases). Sequencing used PBMCs, obtained 30 days after allogeneic stem cell transplant with posttransplant cyclophosphamide. The DNA of the CDR3 is TGCGCCAGCAGCAGTCAGGGTTCGACAGATACGCAGTATTTT. It is translated as CASSSQGSTDTQYF.